This is a list of T cell receptor beta chains from one sample in a study of identical twins. TCRdb independently ran MiXCR on the 5' RACE reads; one entry per CDR3 protein. The sample records approximately 260,000 distinct CDR3 sequences, over 13% being singletons. Material for sequencing was memory (CD45RO+) T cells sorted from blood. The origin of the receptors is a woman under 30 in good health. Each CDR3 is given with its conserved first and last residue. D genes are given only for firm matches. Rows may omit the clone size; those that give it use once, few, many or a size class.

clone size	V gene	D gene	J gene	CDR3 DNA	CDR3 protein
few	TRBV3-1	-	TRBJ1-6	TGTGCCAGCAGCCAAGTCAGTAATAATTCACCCCTCCACTTT	CASSQVSNNSPLHF
few	TRBV11-3	-	TRBJ2-7	TGTGCCAGCAGCTTTCTAGCTAACCACTACGAGCAGTACTTC	CASSFLANHYEQYF
-	TRBV7-2	TRBD2	TRBJ2-7	TGTGCCAGCAGCTCGGGACTAGGATTCTACGAGCAGTACTTC	CASSSGLGFYEQYF
many	TRBV5-1	-	TRBJ1-2	TGCGCCAGCAGCTTGGAAAGCCCCCTTAACTATGGCTACACCTTC	CASSLESPLNYGYTF
-	TRBV27	-	TRBJ1-2	TGTGCCAGCAGGAAGAACAGGGTTAGCACCTTTAACTATGGCTACACCTTC	CASRKNRVSTFNYGYTF
few	TRBV7-2	-	TRBJ2-5	TGTGCCAGCAGCTTTAATACAGGGAAGGTGGAGACCCAGTACTTC	CASSFNTGKVETQYF
few	TRBV29-1	TRBD1	TRBJ1-2	TGCAGCGTCCCCAGTGACAGGGACTCCTATGGCTACACCTTC	CSVPSDRDSYGYTF
-	TRBV5-8	-	TRBJ2-2	TGTGCCAGCAGCTTAGGGGTAATCTCGGGAACCGGGGAGCTGTTTTTT	CASSLGVISGTGELFF
many	TRBV20-1	-	TRBJ2-2	TGCAGTGCTAGAGAGCAGGGTGCGGGGCGCACCGGGGAGCTGTTTTTT	CSAREQGAGRTGELFF
many	TRBV29-1	-	TRBJ2-3	TGCAGCGTTTCCCCAGGATCTAGCACAGATACGCAGTATTTT	CSVSPGSSTDTQYF
-	TRBV4-1	-	TRBJ2-2	TGCGCCAGCAGCAAAGATGAATTCCAGCGCGAAGGGGAGCTGTTTTTT	CASSKDEFQREGELFF
-	TRBV29-1	TRBD2	TRBJ2-1	TGCAGCGTCCCTAGCGGCGAAACCCTGCTATCCTACAATGAGCAGTTCTTC	CSVPSGETLLSYNEQFF
few	TRBV15	-	TRBJ2-5	TGTGCCGCCAGCAGAGATAAGGGTCTGGCGGAGACCCAGTACTTC	CAASRDKGLAETQYF
-	TRBV10-3	TRBD2	TRBJ2-3	TGTGCCATCAGGCCTCTAGCGGGGCCCACAGATACGCAGTATTTT	CAIRPLAGPTDTQYF
many	TRBV10-2	-	TRBJ1-1	TGCGCCAGCAGTGAAGTAGGCAGGGAATCTTTCTTT	CASSEVGRESFF
few	TRBV7-9	-	TRBJ2-7	TGTGCCAGCAGCCTCACTGACAGCAACGAGCAGTACTTC	CASSLTDSNEQYF
few	TRBV5-1	TRBD2	TRBJ2-2	TGCGCCAGCAGCTTGATACTAGCGGGAGGAACCGGGGAGCTGTTTTTT	CASSLILAGGTGELFF
few	TRBV5-6	-	TRBJ1-2	TGTGCCAGCAAGTTCGCCACCAGCTATGGCTACACCTTC	CASKFATSYGYTF
few	TRBV12-3/TRBV12-4	-	TRBJ2-3	TGTGCCTCGGGGGTTTCTAGCACAGATACGCAGTATTTT	CASGVSSTDTQYF
few	TRBV3-1	TRBD2	TRBJ2-1	TGTGCCAGCAGCTTGCGGAGCGGGGCCAATGAGCAGTTCTTC	CASSLRSGANEQFF
few	TRBV20-1	TRBD2	TRBJ2-3	TGCAGTGCTAGAACAGGGACTAGCGGGAAGGCTACGCAGTATTTT	CSARTGTSGKATQYF
-	TRBV2	-	TRBJ2-7	TGTGCCAGCAGGAGAGAGTTTGATTCCTACGAGCAGTACTTC	CASRREFDSYEQYF
-	TRBV18	-	TRBJ1-1	TGTGCCAGCTCACCGCTCAGAGAGAACACTGAAGCTTTCTTT	CASSPLRENTEAFF
-	TRBV2	TRBD1	TRBJ2-3	TGTGCCAGCAGTGAGGAAACGGTGACAGGGAGCACAGATACGCAGTATTTT	CASSEETVTGSTDTQYF
few	TRBV7-8	TRBD1	TRBJ1-1	TGTGCCAGCAGCTTAGGGGGCGTGGGACAGACTGAAGCTTTCTTT	CASSLGGVGQTEAFF
-	TRBV5-5	TRBD2	TRBJ2-3	TGTGCCAGCAGCTTAACCGGGACTAGCGGGGGAAATACGCAGTATTTT	CASSLTGTSGGNTQYF